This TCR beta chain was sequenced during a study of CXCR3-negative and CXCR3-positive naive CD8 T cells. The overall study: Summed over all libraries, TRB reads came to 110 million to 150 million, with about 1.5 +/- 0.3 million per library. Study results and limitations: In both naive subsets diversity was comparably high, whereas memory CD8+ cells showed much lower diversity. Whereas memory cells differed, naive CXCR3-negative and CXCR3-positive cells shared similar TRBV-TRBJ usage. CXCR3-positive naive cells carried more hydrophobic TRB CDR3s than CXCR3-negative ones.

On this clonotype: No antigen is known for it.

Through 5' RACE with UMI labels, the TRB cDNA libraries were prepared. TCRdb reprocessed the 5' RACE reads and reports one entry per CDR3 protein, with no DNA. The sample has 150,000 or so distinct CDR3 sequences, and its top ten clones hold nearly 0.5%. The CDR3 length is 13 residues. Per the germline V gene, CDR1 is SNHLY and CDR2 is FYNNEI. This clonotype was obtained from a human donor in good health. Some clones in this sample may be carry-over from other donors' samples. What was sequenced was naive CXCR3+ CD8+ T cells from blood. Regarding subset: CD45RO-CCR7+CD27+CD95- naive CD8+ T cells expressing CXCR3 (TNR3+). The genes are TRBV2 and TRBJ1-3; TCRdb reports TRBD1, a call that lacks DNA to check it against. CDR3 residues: CASDSGTEATIYF.